The 31 T cell receptor beta chains below were found in one sample sequenced in a study of blood T cells in healthy people across ages. A second roughly 7 to 12 cycle PCR used barcoded and J-beta primers. Via MiXCR, TCRdb re-called the 5' RACE reads, giving one row per CDR3 protein. In the table there are 2 million or so distinct CDR3 sequences, 49% of which are singletons. Material for sequencing was blood. The receptors derive from a woman aged 35 to 49 in good health.

The chain carries TRBV29-1 and TRBJ1-2, with D possibly TRBD1 on 6 matching bases. This CDR3 spans 14 amino acids. Germline V gene sequence: CDR1 SQVTM, CDR2 ANQGSEA. V dropped 4 bases and J dropped 2 bases, with 14 bases sitting between them. The CDR3 DNA follows: TGCAGCGTTGTTGGTGATGGGGGCAACTATGGCTACACCTTC. Its protein product is CSVVGDGGNYGYTF.

As DNA, the CDR3 is TGCGCCAGCCGCCGGGTAGCGGGTTCCCAAAACATTCAGTACTTC. Amino acid sequence: CASRRVAGSQNIQYF. The chain links TRBV5-1 to TRBJ2-4; 7 bases are shared with TRBD2. V lost 7 bases to trimming and J lost 5 bases; unmatched junction nucleotides: 12. Germline V gene data show CDR1 as SGHRS and CDR2 as YFSETQ. The CDR3 length is 15 residues.

The rearrangement joins TRBV10-3 to TRBJ2-3, with D possibly being TRBD2 (7 bases). There are 17 residues in the CDR3. With 3 bases removed from V and 2 bases from J, the gap between germline ends came to 18 bases. Germline V CDR1 and CDR2: ENHRY, SYGVKD. In DNA form, the CDR3 reads TGTGCCATCAGTGATGGGGGGGGCCTGAGAAACACAGATACGCAGTATTTT. This translates into CAISDGGGLRNTDTQYF.

The chain employs TRBV3-1 and TRBJ2-1; a possible D gene is TRBD2 (6 bases). V was trimmed by 2 bases and J by 7 bases, leaving 15 bases between them. CDR3 length: 15 residues. Germline V gene lookup returns CDR1 LGHDT and CDR2 YNNKEL (reference sequence). The CDR3 DNA reads TGTGCCAGCAGCCAACGTGGCAGGGCGGGGAATGAGCAGTTCTTC. Translation gives CASSQRGRAGNEQFF.

A few counts support this clonotype. This chain's CDR3 is CSARARTGRKETQYF. CDR3 sequence (DNA): TGCAGTGCTAGAGCCAGGACAGGGCGGAAAGAGACCCAGTACTTC. This chain connects TRBV20-1 to TRBJ2-7, with TRBD1 matching 8 bases. The DNA end is a closer match to TRBJ2-5, so the J assignment may be wrong. This CDR3 region has 15 residues. Germline CDR1 is DFQATT and CDR2 is SNEGSKA (reference sequence).

The sample holds a few counts of this clonotype. V gene TRBV20-1 combines with J gene TRBJ2-1; TRBD2 might be the D (6 bases). Germline V gene sequence: CDR1 DFQATT, CDR2 SNEGSKA (reference sequence). The CDR3 has 11 residues. The V end lost 7 bases, the J end lost 6 bases, and 10 bases lay between the germline ends. The CDR3 reads CSVGTPNEQFF. The CDR3 DNA follows: TGCAGTGTTGGGACTCCCAATGAGCAGTTCTTC.

This chain uses TRBV15 with TRBJ2-3; D possibly matches TRBD1 or TRBD2 (5 bases each). Germline-derived CDR1 and CDR2 are LNHNV and YYDKDF (reference sequence). Trimming cost V 1 base and J 2 bases, with 13 bases left between them. The CDR3 has 16 amino acids. The CDR3 coding sequence is TGTGCCACCAGCAGAGGGGACCGAAAAAACACAGATACGCAGTATTTT. This sequence encodes CATSRGDRKNTDTQYF.

V gene TRBV6-5 combines with J gene TRBJ2-3; 10 bases agree with TRBD1. CDR1 is MNHEY, CDR2 SVGAGI, per germline. The CDR3 sequence is 17 residues long. Unmatched junction bases numbered 8, after V lost 0 bases and J lost 5 bases. CDR3 amino acids: CASSYSASGTGEDTQYF. The CDR3 DNA follows: TGTGCCAGCAGTTACTCAGCATCCGGGACAGGGGAAGATACGCAGTATTTT.

This sequence joins TRBV7-9 and TRBJ2-1; the match to TRBD2 covers 12 bases. V shed 5 bases, J shed 6 bases, and the junction held 5 bases outside the gene matches. The CDR3 is 15 amino acids. Germline CDR1 SEHNR, CDR2 FQNEAQ (reference sequence). The chain's CDR3 is CASSPSGGACNEQFF. The CDR3 DNA is TGTGCCAGCAGCCCTAGCGGGGGGGCTTGCAATGAGCAGTTCTTC.

CDR3 region: CASSTTPFGSPLHF. CDR3 DNA sequence: TGTGCCAGCAGCACAACCCCCTTTGGCTCACCCCTCCACTTT. V usage is TRBV7-3 and J usage is TRBJ1-6; unclear D gene. The V gene's germline CDR1 is SGHTA and CDR2 FQGTGA. This CDR3 has 14 amino acids. The V end was cut by 5 bases, the J end by 10 bases, with 15 bases between.

This sequence joins TRBV12-3 or TRBV12-4 and TRBJ2-1; D may match TRBD1 or TRBD2 (5 bases each). There are 14 residues in the CDR3. Trimming pared 3 bases from V and 3 bases from J, leaving 9 bases between. DNA of the CDR3: TGTGCCAGCAGTTTTAGCGACAGCTACAATGAGCAGTTCTTC. Residues: CASSFSDSYNEQFF.

The rearrangement uses TRBV4-2 and TRBJ1-6; D might be TRBD1 (5 bases). The V end lost 0 bases, the J end lost 5 bases, and 26 bases lay between the germline ends. CDR1 and CDR2 (germline): LGHNA, YNFKEQ. The CDR3 has 21 residues. The CDR3 DNA follows: TGTGCCAGCAGCCAAGATATAAGGCGTGGGGGGTCCAAACCCCATAATTCACCCCTCCACTTT. This encodes CASSQDIRRGGSKPHNSPLHF.

Note on this clonotype: This may come from a read error, since a much larger clone is one base off. The chain is built from TRBV7-2 and TRBJ2-5; perhaps TRBD2 as D (5 bases). Gene TRBJ2-7 matches the end of the DNA better, so the J call may be wrong. CDR1 and CDR2 (germline): SGHTA, FQGNSA. The CDR3 spans 14 residues. CDR3: CACSLAYQGGEQYF. The CDR3 bases are TGTGCCTGCAGCTTAGCGTATCAAGGCGGCGAGCAGTACTTC.

This chain connects TRBV2 to TRBJ2-5; the D gene is possibly TRBD2 (6 bases). CDR1 is SNHLY and CDR2 is FYNNEI in the germline V gene. The CDR3 covers 14 residues. V shed 6 bases and J shed 1 base, with 12 bases lying between them. The DNA for the CDR3 is TGTGCCAGCAGGGCGGGACGGAGCCAAGAGACCCAGTACTTC. Protein product: CASRAGRSQETQYF.

The rearrangement uses TRBV11-2 and TRBJ2-7, with TRBD1 identical over 8 bases. J lost 12 bases, V lost 5 bases, and 15 bases had no gene match. The germline V gene has CDR1 SGHAT and CDR2 FQNNGV. This CDR3 contains 14 residues. CDR3 residues: CASSKFLGGQGLYF. CDR3 nucleotides: TGTGCCAGCAGCAAATTTTTGGGTGGACAGGGACTGTACTTC.

V is TRBV6-2 or TRBV6-3 and J is TRBJ2-4; D gene uncertain. V lost 2 bases and J lost 9, with 17 bases in between. This CDR3 is built from 15 residues. CDR1 and CDR2 from the germline V gene are MNHEY and SVGEGT. CDR3 loop: CASSYVAAQAGIQYF. Here the CDR3 DNA reads TGTGCCAGCAGTTACGTGGCAGCGCAGGCCGGCATTCAGTACTTC.

This chain uses TRBV12-3 or TRBV12-4 with TRBJ1-4, with D unresolved. V lost 3 bases and J 4 bases, leaving 9 bases between the germline ends. The CDR3 covers 14 residues. CDR3 nucleotides: TGTGCCAGCAGTTTCGGGGAAGGTAATGAAAAACTGTTTTTT. As protein: CASSFGEGNEKLFF.

This chain joins TRBV5-1 and TRBJ1-2; 8 bases fit TRBD1. Germline-derived CDR1 and CDR2 are SGHRS and YFSETQ. The CDR3 is 15 amino acids. The ends lost 4 bases at V and 4 bases at J; junction bases unmatched: 9. CDR3 region: CASSRLRGTGYGYTF. The CDR3 DNA reads as TGCGCCAGCAGCCGATTGCGAGGGACAGGCTATGGCTACACCTTC.

This clonotype came up many times. This chain links TRBV12-3 or TRBV12-4 with TRBJ2-6, with D perhaps assigned TRBD1 or TRBD2 (5 bases each). The CDR3 sequence is 15 residues long. The V end lost 3 bases, the J end lost 4 bases, and 10 bases lay between the germline ends. CDR3 nucleotides: TGTGCCAGCAGTTTTTTGGGGACCGGGGCCAACGTCCTGACTTTC. Translating gives CASSFLGTGANVLTF.

The V call is TRBV7-2, the J call TRBJ1-5; the D gene is possibly TRBD1 (6 bases). Germline assignment: CDR1 SGHTA and CDR2 FQGNSA. The CDR3 extends over 15 amino acids. The ends were cut back, 0 bases at V and 7 bases at J, with 13 bases in the middle. DNA for the CDR3: TGTGCCAGCAGCTTAGCGGGCAGGGGTGCGCAGCCCCAGCATTTT. Protein: CASSLAGRGAQPQHF.

The CDR3 reads CASSLYRQNNSPLHF. The CDR3 coding sequence is TGTGCCAGCAGTTTATACAGACAGAATAATTCACCCCTCCACTTT. The genes are TRBV12-3 or TRBV12-4 and TRBJ1-6; TRBD1 is a possible D gene (5 bases). The CDR3 covers 15 residues. Trimming stripped 2 bases from V and 5 bases from J, with 10 bases between.

This clonotype showed up just a few times. The CDR3 protein is CASSGKGFDGVGEQFF. The DNA for the CDR3 is TGTGCCAGCAGCGGAAAGGGGTTTGACGGGGTAGGTGAGCAGTTCTTC. This chain links TRBV11-2 with TRBJ2-1; the D gene could be TRBD1 or TRBD2 (5 bases each). Germline CDR1 SGHAT, CDR2 FQNNGV. The CDR3 runs 16 residues. Trimming shortened V by 5 bases and J by 9 bases, and 23 bases separated the two germline ends. Using reference TRBV11-2 and TRBJ2-1 for the parts outside the CDR3, the full variable domain is EAGVAQSPRYKIIEKRQSVAFWCNPISGHATLYWYQQILGQGPKLLIQFQNNGVVDDSQLPKDRFSAERLKGVDSTLKIQPAKLEDSAVYLCASSGKGFDGVGEQFFGPGTRLTVL.

The V gene is TRBV10-2, the J gene TRBJ1-1; 9 bases fit TRBD1. The germline V gene encodes CDR1 WSHSY and CDR2 SAAADI. This CDR3 has 16 amino acids. The V gene end was trimmed by 1 base and the J gene end by 1 base; junction bases not matched to a gene: 4. This chain's CDR3 is CASSEWDRERNTEAFF. CDR3 bases: TGCGCCAGCAGTGAGTGGGACAGGGAGAGGAACACTGAAGCTTTCTTT.

V gene TRBV4-2 combines with J gene TRBJ2-1, with TRBD2 matching 8 bases. From germline, CDR1 is LGHNA and CDR2 YNFKEQ. The junction had 9 bases not matched to a gene; V was cut back by 0 bases and J by 2 bases. The CDR3 spans 18 residues. The CDR3 spells CASSQEAGGARTYNEQFF. Written as DNA, the CDR3 is TGTGCCAGCAGCCAAGAGGCCGGGGGGGCCCGGACCTACAATGAGCAGTTCTTC.

The V and J genes are TRBV20-1 and TRBJ2-1, with TRBD1 identical over 10 bases. J was trimmed by 3 bases and V by 5 bases; bases with no gene match: 7. The CDR3 loop spans 15 amino acids. Germline CDR1 reads DFQATT; CDR2 reads SNEGSKA (reference sequence). The CDR3 coding sequence is TGCAGTGCTGACGGCCGGGACAGGGGCTACAATGAGCAGTTCTTC. This translates into CSADGRDRGYNEQFF.

J is TRBJ1-5 and V is TRBV6-1, with D uncertain. Germline V gives CDR1 MNHNS, CDR2 SASEGT. CDR3 length equals 18 residues. V was clipped by 4 bases and J by 0 bases, with 19 bases between them. The CDR3 spells CASSAPAQLEYSNQPQHF. The CDR3 DNA sequence: TGTGCCAGCAGTGCCCCCGCACAGTTGGAATATAGCAATCAGCCCCAGCATTTT.

This clonotype appeared a few times. One end of the junction varies from germline; a read error may be responsible. The gene calls are TRBV20-1 and TRBJ2-1; TRBD1 might be the D (6 bases). The CDR3 loop spans 14 amino acids. In germline, CDR1 is DFQATT, CDR2 SNEGSKA (reference sequence). CDR3 coding DNA: TGCAGTGCTAGGCCTCAAAGGGGGTACAGTGAGCAGTTCTTC. This encodes CSARPQRGYSEQFF.

This chain links TRBV20-1 with TRBJ1-5; possible D gene TRBD1, 6 bases. The V end lost 0 bases, the J end lost 2 bases, and 14 bases lay between the germline ends. CDR1 and CDR2 (germline): DFQATT, SNEGSKA (reference sequence). This CDR3 comprises 16 residues. DNA for the CDR3: TGCAGTGCTAGAGAAGGGGGAAGATCGGGCAATCAGCCCCAGCATTTT. It specifies CSAREGGRSGNQPQHF.

V usage is TRBV13 and J usage is TRBJ1-2, with D maybe TRBD1 (6 bases). The germline V gene encodes CDR1 PRHDT and CDR2 FYEKMQ (reference sequence). This CDR3 is 12 amino acids long. V was clipped by 4 bases and J by 7 bases, with 10 bases between them. The CDR3 here is CASSSRGVGYTF. The CDR3 bases are TGTGCCAGCAGCTCCAGGGGAGTTGGCTACACCTTC.

The J gene is TRBJ2-1, the V gene TRBV3-1, with TRBD2 identical over 10 bases. CDR1 LGHDT and CDR2 YNNKEL come from the germline V gene (reference sequence). J was trimmed by 0 bases and V by 0 bases; bases with no gene match: 8. The CDR3 has 19 amino acids. As DNA, the CDR3 is TGTGCCAGCAGCCAAGACCCTAGCGGGGGTTGGTTCTCCTACAATGAGCAGTTCTTC. It codes for CASSQDPSGGWFSYNEQFF.

The chain combines TRBV29-1 with TRBJ1-2; D remains unclear. The germline V and J ends were trimmed by 1 base and 3 bases, with 3 bases remaining between them. CDR1 and CDR2 from the germline V gene are SQVTM and ANQGSEA. The CDR3 has 11 residues. The CDR3 sequence: CSVEADYGYTF. The CDR3 DNA is TGCAGCGTTGAAGCAGACTATGGCTACACCTTC.